This T cell receptor beta chain was found in a study of blood T cells in healthy people across ages (dated by TCRdb to about 2015). Regarding the complete study: In model experiments, roughly one uniquely barcoded TCR beta cDNA molecule per two T cells was captured by template switching. Using the same blood draw, the study looked at two additional independent replicas of 1 million unique cDNA reads for two donors, one aged 18 to 30 and the other aged 80 or older. To avoid experimental bias, donors of different ages were randomly spread across the sequencing lanes. The donors were divided into four age groups: young (average approximately 15 years), middle-aged (over 35), aged (about 60) and long-lived (82). Age-related changes in TCR beta repertoire diversity were measured in the study by deep sequencing normalized with unique cDNA molecular identifiers. General findings and caveats noted by the study authors: Bulk unsorted PBMC profiling prevented conclusive comparison of naive and antigen-experienced compartments. Observed TCR beta diversity per million T cells fell roughly linearly with age, and a significant reduction was already apparent by age roughly 40. The CMV infection status of donors was not known, potentially confounding age-related changes in expanded clonotypes. Estimates of total diversity based on one million sequenced T cells were regarded as lower bounds and as underestimates. There was a strong correlation between observed TCR beta diversity and the percentage of naive T cells measured by flow cytometry. Compared with the aged group, the long-lived group had more naive CD4+ T cells, fewer expanded clones and increased TCR diversity, a pattern suggesting age selection.

Donors were approximately 42 systemically healthy Caucasian individuals from Russia aged 6 to 90 years. Approximately 9 milliliters of peripheral blood were collected from each donor into EDTA-treated Vacutainer tubes. Ficoll-Paque density-gradient centrifugation was used to isolate PBMCs, with at least 6 million per sample. Trizol reagent was used to extract total RNA from PBMCs, with at least 5.5 micrograms per sample. For every donor, flow cytometry on a PBMC aliquot measured the percentage of naive CD45RAhigh/CD27high T cells. To note about this clonotype: Its binding antigen is unknown. Nothing much larger sits one base from this clone, and base qualities are not available.

Libraries came from 5' RACE. Reads for this sample came from an Illumina HiSeq 2500. The second PCR ran for roughly 7 to 11 cycles and used a J-beta primer mix along with a sample-barcoded 5' primer. A unique molecular identifier was introduced onto each TCR beta cDNA molecule by a template-switch 5' adaptor carrying 12 random nucleotides. Each sample yielded at least 3 million CDR3-containing paired-end reads. First-strand cDNA was synthesized from all RNA with the Mint cDNA synthesis kit, primed by a TRBC-specific oligonucleotide. After uracil-DNA glycosylase treatment, a first 18-cycle PCR used universal primers M1SS and BC2_uni_R on all cDNA. In the authors' own workflow: Each sample was normalized by randomly selecting 1 million high-quality reads, each carrying a distinct molecular identifier. Reads with shared molecular identifiers were discarded instead of being binned into consensus sequences. CDR3 identification, clonotype clustering and error correction used MiTCR with a Q25 quality threshold and the strictest error-elimination algorithm. Lower-bound total TCR beta diversity was estimated with a nonparametric unseen species model using Euler transformation. The raw public data were reprocessed by TCRdb itself: fastp quality trimming at Q25, MiXCR clonotype calling, in-frame beta chains only. A single entry per CDR3 protein holds the most common genes and DNA from its merged rows. The V and J calls shown here were made by TCRdb, not taken from the authors' results. The sample profile shows approximately 880,000 distinct CDR3 sequences; about 48% of them were found once. The ten top clones hold roughly 12% of the sample.

The germline V gene (reference sequence) gives CDR1 as MNHNY and CDR2 as SVGAGI. The CDR3 goes from the cysteine to the phenylalanine over 16 residues. Of the read, only the CDR3 DNA is kept; its 48 bases are in frame from base 1. At the junction V is shortened by 2 bases and J by 10 bases, with 21 bases in between. The sequence derives from a man aged 25 to 40 in good health. The rearrangement combines TRBV6-6 with TRBJ2-1; the D gene cannot be named for sure. The sequencing sample was made of blood. The bases are TGTGCCAGCAGTTACCCCTCAGACCTAACTACAATAGAGCAGTTCTTC. This encodes CASSYPSDLTTIEQFF.